Presented here are 27 T cell receptor beta chains from one specimen sequenced in a study of blood T cell repertoires in COVID-19. The protocol was immunoSEQ multiplex PCR, while the TCRdb copy is restricted to in-frame clones and leaves out a portion. The profile shows fewer than 150,000 clones, around 85% of them singletons. The sample comprised peripheral blood. These TCRs come from a human donor in a cohort sampled during active COVID-19.

CDR3 sequence (DNA): TGTGCCAGCAGTTTAGGGCAGGGTGATGGCTACACCTTC. Its translation is CASSLGQGDGYTF. The genes are TRBV12-3 or TRBV12-4 and TRBJ1-2, with D possibly TRBD1 on 5 matching bases. Trimming stripped 1 base from V and 6 bases from J, with 9 bases between. The CDR3 contains 13 residues.

The J gene is TRBJ1-1, the V gene TRBV30; D possibly corresponds to TRBD1 (5 bases). The V gene's germline CDR1 is GTSNPN and CDR2 SVGIG (reference sequence). The CDR3 is 14 residues long. Trimming cost V 6 bases and J 10 bases, with 24 bases left between them. This CDR3 is CACPPGGAMFPAFF. DNA for the CDR3: TGTGCCTGCCCCCCCGGAGGGGCGATGTTTCCAGCTTTCTTT. Supplemented by reference TRBV30 and TRBJ1-1, the full variable domain reads SQTIHQWPATLVQPVGSPLSLECTVEGTSNPNLYWYRQAAGRGLQLLFYSVGIGQISSEVPQNLSASRPQDRQFILSSKKLLLSDSGFYLCACPPGGAMFPAFFGQGTRLTVV.

The gene calls are TRBV5-4 and TRBJ2-5; TRBD2 is a possible D gene (6 bases). The CDR3 is 14 residues long. Trimming pared 4 bases from V and 7 bases from J, leaving 17 bases between. Germline CDR1 SGHNT, CDR2 YYREEE (reference sequence). The CDR3 DNA follows: TGTGCCAGCAGCGAACCGCCCCCGGGGGTGACCCAGTACTTC. The encoded protein is CASSEPPPGVTQYF.

The V and J genes are TRBV7-8 and TRBJ2-1, with TRBD1 identical over 8 bases. With 7 bases clipped from V and 8 bases from J, the junction kept 4 bases outside the gene matches. CDR3 length: 12 residues. Germline CDR1 and CDR2: SGHVS and FQNEAQ. CDR3 loop: CASTPDRDEQFF. CDR3 nucleotide sequence: TGTGCCAGCACCCCGGACAGGGATGAGCAGTTCTTC.

The chain is built from TRBV23-1 and TRBJ1-2, with D uncertain. TRBV23-1 is an ORF; its function is uncertain. Between the trimmed V and J ends, which lost 10 bases and 4 bases, there was a span of 22 bases. The CDR3 loop spans 15 amino acids. CDR3 coding DNA: TGCGCCACCATTTCAATCGTGACTGCTTCCTATGGCTACACCTTC. Its translation is CATISIVTASYGYTF.

The chain recombines TRBV4-1 with TRBJ1-4; no firm D call. CDR3 length: 15 residues. The germline V gene has CDR1 MGHRA and CDR2 YSYEKL. V dropped 1 base and J dropped 7 bases, with 13 bases sitting between them. The CDR3: CASSQAVARTEKLFF. CDR3 nucleotide sequence: TGCGCCAGCAGCCAAGCGGTAGCGAGGACTGAAAAACTGTTTTTT.

This clone has just one count. This chain uses TRBV2 with TRBJ1-1, with TRBD1 as a possible D gene (5 bases). With 5 bases removed from V and 0 bases from J, the gap between germline ends came to 7 bases. CDR3 length equals 13 residues. In germline, CDR1 is SNHLY, CDR2 FYNNEI. The DNA of the CDR3 is TGTGCCAGCAGTAGGGGCCTGAACACTGAAGCTTTCTTT. Translating gives CASSRGLNTEAFF.

This clone was seen only once. The genes are TRBV11-3 and TRBJ2-1; 9 bases agree with TRBD1. The V and J ends lost 4 bases and 6 bases, in that order; junction bases with no gene match: 7. Germline CDR1 SGHNT, CDR2 YENEEA. The CDR3 contains 15 residues. CDR3 residues: CASSSRGQGLNEQFF. The CDR3 coding sequence is TGTGCCAGCAGCTCGCGGGGACAGGGTCTCAATGAGCAGTTCTTC. Looking up the rest from reference TRBV11-3 and TRBJ2-1 gives the full variable domain: EAGVVQSPRYKIIEKKQPVAFWCNPISGHNTLYWYLQNLGQGPELLIRYENEEAVDDSQLPKDRFSAERLKGVDSTLKIQPAELGDSAVYLCASSSRGQGLNEQFFGPGTRLTVL.

The gene calls are TRBV10-1 and TRBJ2-1; TRBD2 aligns across 10 bases. V was clipped by 0 bases and J by 8 bases; unmatched bases: 4. The germline CDR1 and CDR2 sequences are WNHNN and SYGVQD (reference sequence). CDR3 length: 15 amino acids. The CDR3: CASSESGTSDDEQFF. CDR3 bases: TGCGCCAGCAGTGAGTCGGGGACTAGCGACGATGAGCAGTTCTTC.

The chain employs TRBV19 and TRBJ1-5; TRBD1 is a possible D gene (6 bases). The CDR3 contains 15 residues. V lost 6 bases to trimming and J lost 0 bases, with 12 bases between them. Per the germline V gene, CDR1 is LNHDA and CDR2 is SQIVND (reference sequence). This CDR3 is CASRPGAHSNQPQHF. CDR3 nucleotides: TGTGCCAGTAGGCCAGGGGCTCATAGCAATCAGCCCCAGCATTTT. The variable domain in full, completed from reference TRBV19 and TRBJ1-5, reads DGGITQSPKYLFRKEGQNVTLSCEQNLNHDAMYWYRQDPGQGLRLIYYSQIVNDFQKGDIAEGYSVSREKKESFPLTVTSAQKNPTAFYLCASRPGAHSNQPQHFGDGTRLSIL.

The chain uses TRBV11-2 and TRBJ2-3, with unresolved D. V was pared by 7 bases and J by 2 bases, with 19 bases between. From germline, CDR1 is SGHAT and CDR2 FQNNGV. The CDR3 totals 16 residues. CDR3 bases: TGTGCCAGCACGGCACCCGAGCGCCGTAACACAGATACGCAGTATTTT. Translated, it gives CASTAPERRNTDTQYF. Supplemented by reference TRBV11-2 and TRBJ2-3, the full variable domain reads EAGVAQSPRYKIIEKRQSVAFWCNPISGHATLYWYQQILGQGPKLLIQFQNNGVVDDSQLPKDRFSAERLKGVDSTLKIQPAKLEDSAVYLCASTAPERRNTDTQYFGPGTRLTVL.

This chain connects TRBV19 to TRBJ1-3; possible D gene TRBD1, 6 bases. The germline gives CDR1 LNHDA, CDR2 SQIVND (reference sequence). Trimming shortened V by 5 bases and J by 2 bases, and 10 bases separated the two germline ends. CDR3 length: 14 amino acids. This chain's CDR3 is CASSLGGPGNTIYF. The CDR3, as DNA: TGTGCCAGTAGTCTCGGGGGGCCTGGAAACACCATATATTTT.

The chain carries TRBV29-1 and TRBJ1-1, with a weak D call TRBD1 (5 bases). CDR1 and CDR2 from the germline V gene are SQVTM and ANQGSEA. V lost 7 bases, J lost 6 bases, and 12 bases lay in between. CDR3 length: 11 residues. CDR3 amino acids: CSARGGAEAFF. The CDR3 bases are TGCAGCGCCCGGGGGGGGGCTGAAGCTTTCTTT.

CDR3 protein: CASSVSGTTKKETQYF. The CDR3 DNA sequence: TGTGCCAGCAGCGTTTCCGGGACAACTAAAAAAGAGACCCAGTACTTC. The chain links TRBV5-8 to TRBJ2-5; possibly TRBD1 for D (6 bases). CDR1 and CDR2 from the germline V gene are SGHTS and YDEGEE. The V end lost 4 bases, the J end lost 3 bases, and 19 bases lay between the germline ends. This CDR3 is 16 amino acids long.

A single count supports this clone. V and J are TRBV2 and TRBJ1-5, with no clear D. Deletions cut 8 bases from V and 7 bases from J, with 15 bases between. The CDR3 has 13 residues. Germline CDR1 and CDR2: SNHLY and FYNNEI. The chain's CDR3 is CASGGTAAQPQHF. CDR3 coding DNA: TGTGCCAGCGGTGGAACAGCCGCCCAGCCCCAGCATTTT.

The chain links TRBV5-1 to TRBJ1-2; TRBD1 matches at 11 bases. The CDR3 covers 14 residues. Germline V gene sequence: CDR1 SGHRS, CDR2 YFSETQ. Trimming took 4 bases from V and 7 from J; bases not matched to a gene: 6. The CDR3 nucleotides are TGCGCCAGCAGCGATCGGACAGGGGGCGGTGGCTACACCTTC. Translating it yields CASSDRTGGGGYTF.

This clone was counted a single time. CDR3 sequence reads: CASSLGARQETQYF. The CDR3 DNA reads TGTGCCAGCAGCTTGGGGGCCAGACAAGAGACCCAGTACTTC. The chain carries TRBV5-4 and TRBJ2-5; D is undetermined. The V end lost 0 bases, the J end lost 2 bases, and 8 bases lay between the germline ends. Germline-derived CDR1 and CDR2 are SGHNT and YYREEE (reference sequence). The CDR3 totals 14 residues.

V and J are TRBV4-3 and TRBJ2-2; 11 bases fit TRBD2. Germline CDR1 is LGHNA and CDR2 is YSLEER. CDR3 length: 16 residues. The ends lost 4 bases at V and 9 bases at J; junction bases unmatched: 10. The CDR3 here is CASSPLAGARPWELFF. As DNA, the CDR3 is TGCGCCAGCAGCCCACTAGCGGGGGCCCGGCCGTGGGAGCTGTTTTTT.

CDR3 sequence reads: CASSLGADYTF. DNA of the CDR3: TGCGCCAGCAGCTTGGGAGCTGACTACACCTTC. V is TRBV5-1 and J is TRBJ1-2; no definite D call. Germline V gives CDR1 SGHRS, CDR2 YFSETQ. The CDR3 length is 11 residues. The germline V and J ends were trimmed by 0 bases and 10 bases, with 7 bases remaining between them.

J is TRBJ1-6 and V is TRBV2; D unclear. Germline CDR1 SNHLY, CDR2 FYNNEI. Deletions cut 6 bases from V and 3 bases from J, with 18 bases between. The CDR3 runs to 17 residues. CDR3 sequence reads: CASSTRRSVGYNSPLHF. CDR3 DNA: TGTGCCAGCAGCACCCGCAGGTCCGTCGGCTATAATTCACCCCTCCACTTT.

The V gene is TRBV9, the J gene TRBJ1-6; a weak D match, TRBD1 (6 bases). This CDR3 is built from 14 residues. From germline, CDR1 is SGDLS and CDR2 YYNGEE. With 4 bases removed from V and 10 bases from J, the gap between germline ends came to 15 bases. The CDR3 protein is CASSPRNRESPLHF. CDR3 sequence (DNA): TGTGCCAGCAGCCCGAGGAACAGGGAATCACCCCTCCACTTT. Using reference TRBV9 and TRBJ1-6 for the parts outside the CDR3, the full variable domain is DSGVTQTPKHLITATGQRVTLRCSPRSGDLSVYWYQQSLDQGLQFLIQYYNGEERAKGNILERFSAQQFPDLHSELNLSSLELGDSALYFCASSPRNRESPLHFGNGTRLTVT.

This chain uses TRBV10-2 with TRBJ1-2; 10 nucleotides match TRBD1. Germline CDR1 reads WSHSY; CDR2 reads SAAADI. The trim removed 10 bases at V and 6 bases at J, leaving 8 bases unmatched. CDR3 length: 13 amino acids. The CDR3 bases are TGCGCCATCTCGGACAGGGGGTTCCATGGCTACACCTTC. It encodes CAISDRGFHGYTF.

Written as DNA, the CDR3 is TGTGCCAGCAGTGAATGGTCGGGAGGGGGATACAATGAGCAGTTCTTC. This translates into CASSEWSGGGYNEQFF. The V gene is TRBV6-1, the J gene TRBJ2-1; 8 bases line up with TRBD2. Germline V gives CDR1 MNHNS, CDR2 SASEGT. The CDR3 has 16 amino acids. Trimming removed 2 bases from V and 4 bases from J; junction bases left unmatched: 7.

The chain uses TRBV7-2 and TRBJ1-5; 7 nucleotides agree with TRBD1. The CDR3 contains 13 residues. Trimming took 5 bases from V and 5 from J; bases not matched to a gene: 3. The V gene's germline CDR1 is SGHTA and CDR2 FQGNSA. The CDR3 nucleotides read TGTGCCAGCAGCAGACAGGGAGATCAGCCCCAGCATTTT. It yields the protein CASSRQGDQPQHF.

The chain uses TRBV7-9 and TRBJ1-2, with TRBD1 matching 7 bases. V shed 1 base, J shed 8 bases, and the junction held 13 bases outside the gene matches. This CDR3 has 16 amino acids. Germline V gene lookup returns CDR1 SEHNR and CDR2 FQNEAQ (reference sequence). This CDR3 is CASSLVTRGPWEGYTF. The DNA for the CDR3 is TGTGCCAGCAGCTTAGTGACAAGGGGGCCGTGGGAAGGCTACACCTTC.

V gene TRBV7-8 combines with J gene TRBJ1-6; D remains ambiguous. From germline, CDR1 is SGHVS and CDR2 FQNEAQ. The CDR3 loop spans 14 amino acids. V shed 3 bases and J shed 0 bases, with 3 bases lying between them. CDR3 bases: TGTGCCAGCAGCTTCAGCTCCTATAATTCACCCCTCCACTTT. It codes for CASSFSSYNSPLHF.

The V call is TRBV27, the J call TRBJ1-5; possibly TRBD1 for D (5 bases). The CDR3 is 15 amino acids. Germline-derived CDR1 and CDR2 are MNHEY and SMNVEV (reference sequence). Trimming left V 5 bases short and J 3 bases short, with 14 bases between. Written as DNA, the CDR3 is TGTGCCAGCAGTCCCCAACCCAGGGCCAATCAGCCCCAGCATTTT. Residues: CASSPQPRANQPQHF.